This section outlines one T cell receptor beta chain sequence together with its context. Its antigen remains undetermined. Base qualities were left out, and no much larger clone turns up one base away. The data are from a study of cytomegalovirus exposure and HLA in healthy donors listed by TCRdb under 2017. Background on the whole study: An earlier analysis of 587 of the donors reported approximately 300 Gb of sequence data and 95 million to 130 million unique TCR beta sequences obtained from around 170 million T cells. An early release that covered about 600 HLA-typed donors contained 250 to 350 gigabases of sequencing data and tens of millions of unique TCR sequences. Donor age, sex, ethnicity and CMV serostatus were compiled together with the repertoire data. Among over 350 genotyped donors of the cohort, an average of approximately 240,000 unique TCR beta nucleotide sequences were sequenced per donor, about a sixth of them non-productive. The study combined high-throughput TCR immunosequencing, statistical association of individual TCRs with disease status, and machine learning to predict cytomegalovirus infection status. Every repertoire in the discovery cohort had been generated on one and the same sequencing platform. To study patterns of TCR occurrence, a later analysis re-analyzed previously published TCR beta repertoires from several hundred donors and added high-resolution HLA genotyping. The study used immunosequencing to profile the T cell repertoires of several hundred subjects and linked those repertoires to cytomegalovirus serostatus. In the later analysis, no new phenotypic data were used to find candidate immune exposures; instead, reliance was placed on TCR beta sequences and their occurrence across donors. Because of strong linkage in the cohort, five DR-DQ haplotypes were treated as single units for association and clustering. The study aimed to test whether signatures of past pathogen exposure could be identified by cataloging public T cell receptors. HLA typing included class I and class II loci at four-digit resolution. Of the 398 genotyped donors, roughly 80% were placed in the genetic ancestry cluster associated with self-reported Caucasian donors. In a later genetic analysis, genome-wide SNP genotypes for about 65% of the roughly 700 donors were used, and that subset was treated as a discovery cohort. A separate validation cohort of roughly 110 different subjects was used in addition to the roughly 720-subject first cohort. To decide whether each TCR beta V gene segment behaved as functional or pseudogenic, an earlier analysis of 587 of the donors relied on high-throughput TCR beta sequencing. The number of typed donors differed by locus: about 629-630 for A, B, C, DRB1 and DQB1; approximately 540 for DQA1; around 580 for DPA1; and roughly 450 for DPB1.

Results and caveats for the whole study, not just this receptor: A group of highly shared sequence variants was considered likely to be a technical artifact of the sequencing pipeline. Because HLA typing was missing for some donors at each locus, association tests included only the typed subset. The only immune exposure information available for the cohort was CMV serostatus. Some IMGT-functional V segments, including TRBV6-2 and TRBV6-3, could not be distinguished by the 87-base-pair reads and were therefore excluded. Cytomegalovirus status was reported to be diagnosed by the classifier with high specificity and sensitivity in both the original and validation cohorts. Compared with the approximately 670-donor mean, donors in an Asian-associated ancestry cluster had fewer N-insertions in productive TCRs, according to a later genetic analysis. Presence/absence analyses assumed roughly uniform sequencing depth across donors, an assumption that may not hold. Correlated functional status among segregating V segments might be attributable to linkage disequilibrium, but an unknown experimental factor could not be ruled out. Specific HLA alleles were associated with 15,000 to 20,000 TCR beta sequences at a false discovery rate of 0.05 in a later analysis. Because counts were too low, around 17 rarely observed V segments, including chromosome 9 orphons, were left out of the earlier analysis of approximately 500 of the donors. Across donors, most TCR sequences were observed very rarely, whereas some public TCRs were present in many individuals. A later genetic analysis associated a missense DCLRE1C variant with V-gene and J-gene trimming of TCR beta chains, and an independent cohort replicated the association. The study gave a list of 150 to 200 TCR beta chains associated with cytomegalovirus. In a later analysis, HLA-associated TCR beta chains were found to be more clonally expanded and to have lower generation probabilities than equally common non-associated chains. In an earlier analysis of some 500 of the donors, most TCR beta V segments appeared in productive rearrangements about 90% or about 30% of the time, broadly matching IMGT annotations. In a later analysis, TCR association rates were found to vary across HLA loci, with the most associated TCRs seen for DRB1 alleles and the fewest for HLA-C alleles. In vitro tests confirmed that a few of the cytomegalovirus-associated TCR beta chains recognize cytomegalovirus antigens. In this cohort, only TCR beta chains were sequenced, and detectable features were limited by the absence of alpha or paired-chain data. A further reported finding was that TCR beta sequences accurately predicted the HLA-A and HLA-B alleles for most subjects in the first cohort. The authors suggested that the approach could potentially be extended to other disease states and immunological phenotypes. In a later analysis, most CMV-associated TCR beta chains were found to appear HLA-restricted, with HLA associations seemingly driven largely by CMV exposure. When HLA alleles, especially DR and DQ, strongly co-occurred, attributing TCR associations to individual alleles was difficult. A later analysis reported that several top co-occurrence clusters appeared linked to parvovirus B19, influenza, CMV and Epstein-Barr virus.

Germline trimming amounts to 3 bases on V and 1 base on J, with 6 as the count of junction bases outside the gene matches. Taken from the germline V gene, the CDR1 and CDR2 loops are WSHSY and SAAADI. Including the terminal cysteine and phenylalanine, the CDR3 comprises 19 residues. Of the read, only the CDR3 DNA is kept; its 57 bases are in frame from base 1. Receptors were amplified or captured by the immunoSEQ multiplex PCR assay. For the multiplex PCR, a mixture combining 60 forward primers for TCR Vbeta segments and 13 reverse primers for TCR Jbeta segments was used. Amplification of the CDR3 region of rearranged TCR beta genes was performed with a multiplex PCR assay on genomic DNA. The amplified TCR beta libraries were sequenced on the Illumina HiSeq System as 87-base-pair reads. The study's processing was this. Across the roughly 640 repertoires, a later analysis counted about 81 million unique TCR beta chains, some 11 million of which were shared by at least two donors. Raw reads were error-corrected and collapsed into unique sequences by a nearest-neighbor algorithm in which closely related sequences were merged to remove PCR and sequencing errors. V, D and J gene segments were assigned by aligning CDR3 sequences to IMGT reference sequences. For a sequence to be retained, at least a six-nucleotide match to both a V gene segment and a J gene segment was required. A rearrangement counted as productive if the CDR3 had no stop codons and remained in frame with V and J, and every other rearrangement counted as non-productive. Following IMGT convention, CDR3 was defined as the stretch from the second conserved V-encoded cysteine to the conserved J-encoded phenylalanine. The earlier analysis of some 600 of the donors excluded sequences that lacked an unambiguous match to a single V gene segment. An earlier analysis of roughly 590 of the donors called V segments functional above 56.7% productive rearrangements and segregating when the between-donor standard deviation exceeded 5%. A statistical classification framework was built to diagnose cytomegalovirus status from the catalog of TCR beta chain sequences. V and J gene assignment, in a later analysis, came from comparing TCR nucleotide sequences with IMGT/GENE-DB human TR gene sequences. Using the TCRdist pipeline, a later analysis assigned CDR3 sequences along with most-parsimonious VDJ recombination scenarios. A later analysis defined each TCR beta chain by its CDR3 amino acid sequence plus V-gene family, and excluded reads lacking a unique V-gene family. In a later analysis, a few hundred highly shared, low-generation-probability nucleotide sequences were removed to address suspected cross-contamination and a sequencing artifact. In a later analysis, a clonal expansion index was calculated for each public chain from normalized within-repertoire ranks of inferred template counts. In a later analysis, generation probabilities were computed using a VDJ recombination model fitted to out-of-frame rearrangements, and the results were checked against IGoR. In a later analysis, TCR-TCR, TCR-HLA and TCR-CMV co-occurrence was scored with hypergeometric tests, and a repertoire-size bias correction was applied to TCR pairs. In a later analysis, false discovery rates were estimated by permuting HLA or CMV assignments 20 times. A later analysis grouped co-occurring TCRs with DBSCAN, adding TCRdist sequence similarity when clustering within HLA-allele-positive subsets. Repertoires with fewer than 30,000 or more than 120,000 public chains, plus five repertoires with anomalous nucleotide sharing, were excluded from co-occurrence clustering. TCRdb carries this immuneACCESS record with in-frame sequences only. Its versions omit some clonotypes, under half of them owing to an unresolved V gene in the studies checked, with the rest unexplained. V, J and clone size derive from that table, while D and trimming were established from the DNA sequence. Across this sample there are 150,000 to 200,000 clones, with around 80% seen only once. The ten largest clones take up roughly 1.4% of the sample.

The cohort was made up of roughly 670 healthy bone marrow donors. At the time of sampling, every cohort member was nominally healthy, though immune exposures that went unrecorded were likely present. The donor was CMV seropositive and belonged to the group of 250 to 300 seropositive cohort members. A peripheral blood sample was provided by each donor, and peripheral blood mononuclear cells were used for TCR beta sequencing. The Qiagen DNeasy Blood Extraction Kit was used to extract genomic DNA from the blood cell samples. What was sequenced was PBMCs. The chain links TRBV10-2 with TRBJ2-6; 13 junctional bases match TRBD2. The origin of this receptor is a woman aged 30 to 39 in good health and CMV-seropositive. The CDR3 reads CASSDWGLAGRSGANVLTF. The bases are TGCGCCAGCAGTGACTGGGGACTAGCGGGAAGGTCTGGGGCCAACGTCCTGACTTTC.